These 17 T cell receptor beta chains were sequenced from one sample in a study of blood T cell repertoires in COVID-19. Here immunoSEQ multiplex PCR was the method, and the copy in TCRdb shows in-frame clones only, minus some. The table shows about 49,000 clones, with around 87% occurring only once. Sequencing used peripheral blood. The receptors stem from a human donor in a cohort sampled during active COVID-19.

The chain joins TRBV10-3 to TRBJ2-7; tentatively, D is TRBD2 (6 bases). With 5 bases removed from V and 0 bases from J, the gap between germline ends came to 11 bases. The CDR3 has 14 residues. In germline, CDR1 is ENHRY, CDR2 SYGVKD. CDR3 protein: CAISPLADSYEQYF. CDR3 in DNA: TGTGCCATCAGTCCACTAGCCGACTCCTACGAGCAGTACTTC.

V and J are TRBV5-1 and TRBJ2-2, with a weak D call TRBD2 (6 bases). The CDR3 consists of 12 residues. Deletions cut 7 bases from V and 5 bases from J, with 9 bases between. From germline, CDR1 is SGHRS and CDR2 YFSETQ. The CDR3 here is CASLGGTGELFF. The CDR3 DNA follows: TGCGCCAGCCTCGGGGGAACCGGGGAGCTGTTTTTT. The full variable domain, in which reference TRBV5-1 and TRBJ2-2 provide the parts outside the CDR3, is KAGVTQTPRYLIKTRGQQVTLSCSPISGHRSVSWYQQTPGQGLQFLFEYFSETQRNKGNFPGRFSGRQFSNSRSEMNVSTLELGDSALYLCASLGGTGELFFGEGSRLTVL.

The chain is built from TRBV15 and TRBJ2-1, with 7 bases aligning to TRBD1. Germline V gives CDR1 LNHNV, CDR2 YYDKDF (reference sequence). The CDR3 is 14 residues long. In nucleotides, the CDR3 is TGTGCGACTTCTACAGGGGACTCCTACAATGAGCAGTTCTTC. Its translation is CATSTGDSYNEQFF.

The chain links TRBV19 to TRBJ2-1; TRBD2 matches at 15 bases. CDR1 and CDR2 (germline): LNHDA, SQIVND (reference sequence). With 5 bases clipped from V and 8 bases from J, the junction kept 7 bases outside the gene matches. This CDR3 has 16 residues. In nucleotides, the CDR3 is TGTGCCAGTAGTCAGGGACTAGCGGGAGGCTCGTATGAGCAGTTCTTC. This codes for CASSQGLAGGSYEQFF. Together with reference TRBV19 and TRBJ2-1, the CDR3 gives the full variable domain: DGGITQSPKYLFRKEGQNVTLSCEQNLNHDAMYWYRQDPGQGLRLIYYSQIVNDFQKGDIAEGYSVSREKKESFPLTVTSAQKNPTAFYLCASSQGLAGGSYEQFFGPGTRLTVL.

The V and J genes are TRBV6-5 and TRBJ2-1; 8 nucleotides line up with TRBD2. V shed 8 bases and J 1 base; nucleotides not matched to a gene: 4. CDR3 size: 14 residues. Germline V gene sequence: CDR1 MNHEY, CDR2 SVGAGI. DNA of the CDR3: TGTGCCAGCCAATCTAGCGGGTCCTACAATGAGCAGTTCTTC. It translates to CASQSSGSYNEQFF.

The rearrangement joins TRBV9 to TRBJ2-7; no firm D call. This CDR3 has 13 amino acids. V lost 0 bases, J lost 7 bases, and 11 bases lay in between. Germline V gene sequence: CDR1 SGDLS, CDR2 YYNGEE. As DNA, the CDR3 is TGTGCCAGCAGCGTAGGAGGAACGTCTGAGCAGTACTTC. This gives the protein CASSVGGTSEQYF.

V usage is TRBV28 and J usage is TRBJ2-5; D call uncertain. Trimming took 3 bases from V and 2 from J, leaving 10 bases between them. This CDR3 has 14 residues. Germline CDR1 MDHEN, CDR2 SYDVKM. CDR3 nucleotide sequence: TGTGCCAGCAGTTTGCGACAACATCAAGAGACCCAGTACTTC. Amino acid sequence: CASSLRQHQETQYF.

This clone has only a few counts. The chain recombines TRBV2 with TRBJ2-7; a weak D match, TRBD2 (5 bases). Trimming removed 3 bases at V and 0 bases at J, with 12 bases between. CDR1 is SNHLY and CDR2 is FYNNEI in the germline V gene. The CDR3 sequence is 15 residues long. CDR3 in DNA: TGTGCCAGCAGTGAGGCGGGCCTAAGCTCCTACGAGCAGTACTTC. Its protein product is CASSEAGLSSYEQYF. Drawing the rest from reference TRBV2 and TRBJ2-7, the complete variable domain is EPEVTQTPSHQVTQMGQEVILRCVPISNHLYFYWYRQILGQKVEFLVSFYNNEISEKSEIFDDQFSVERPDGSNFTLKIRSTKLEDSAMYFCASSEAGLSSYEQYFGPGTRLTVT.

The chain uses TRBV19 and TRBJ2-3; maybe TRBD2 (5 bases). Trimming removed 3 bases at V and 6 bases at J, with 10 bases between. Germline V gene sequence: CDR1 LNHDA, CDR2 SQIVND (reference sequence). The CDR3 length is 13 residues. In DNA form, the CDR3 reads TGTGCCAGTAGTATTAGCGTGCTGGATACGCAGTATTTT. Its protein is CASSISVLDTQYF.

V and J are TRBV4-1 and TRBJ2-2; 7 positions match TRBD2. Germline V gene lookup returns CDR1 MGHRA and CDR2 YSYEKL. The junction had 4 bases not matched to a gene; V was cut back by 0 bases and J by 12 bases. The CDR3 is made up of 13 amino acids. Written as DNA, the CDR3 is TGCGCCAGCAGCCAAGAAGGACTAGGGAAGCTGTTTTTT. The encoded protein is CASSQEGLGKLFF.

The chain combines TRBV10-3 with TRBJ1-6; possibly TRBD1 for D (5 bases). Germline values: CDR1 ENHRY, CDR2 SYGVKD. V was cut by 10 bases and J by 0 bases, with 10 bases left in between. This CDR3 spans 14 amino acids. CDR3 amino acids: CASRQSSYNSPLHF. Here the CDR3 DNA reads TGTGCCAGCCGACAGAGCTCCTATAATTCACCCCTCCACTTT.

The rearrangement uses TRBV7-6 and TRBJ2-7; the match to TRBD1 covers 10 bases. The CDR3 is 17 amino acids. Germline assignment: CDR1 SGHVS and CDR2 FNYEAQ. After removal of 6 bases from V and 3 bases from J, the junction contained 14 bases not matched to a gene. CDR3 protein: CASRTERGQGNGYEQYF. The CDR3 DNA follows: TGTGCCAGCAGAACGGAGAGGGGACAGGGGAATGGCTACGAGCAGTACTTC.

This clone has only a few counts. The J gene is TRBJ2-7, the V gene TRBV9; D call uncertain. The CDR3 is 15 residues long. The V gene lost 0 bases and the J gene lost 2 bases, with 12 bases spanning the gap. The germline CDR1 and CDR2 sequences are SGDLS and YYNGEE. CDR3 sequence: CASSVGSGATYEQYF. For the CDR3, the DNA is TGTGCCAGCAGCGTAGGTTCAGGTGCTACCTACGAGCAGTACTTC. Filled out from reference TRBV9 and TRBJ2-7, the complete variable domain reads DSGVTQTPKHLITATGQRVTLRCSPRSGDLSVYWYQQSLDQGLQFLIQYYNGEERAKGNILERFSAQQFPDLHSELNLSSLELGDSALYFCASSVGSGATYEQYFGPGTRLTVT.

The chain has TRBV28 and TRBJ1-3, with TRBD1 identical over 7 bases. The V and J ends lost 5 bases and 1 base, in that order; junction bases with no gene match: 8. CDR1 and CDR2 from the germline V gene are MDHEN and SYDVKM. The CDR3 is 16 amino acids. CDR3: CASSQQGVGSGNTIYF. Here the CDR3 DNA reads TGTGCCAGCAGTCAGCAGGGGGTCGGGTCTGGAAACACCATATATTTT.

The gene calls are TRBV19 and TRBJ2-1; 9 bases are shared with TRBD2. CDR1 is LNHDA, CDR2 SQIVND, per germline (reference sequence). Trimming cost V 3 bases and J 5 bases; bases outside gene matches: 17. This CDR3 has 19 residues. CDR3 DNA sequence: TGTGCCAGTAGTATCCCAGGGCTCTGGCGGGAGGGGGTGAACAATGAGCAGTTCTTC. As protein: CASSIPGLWREGVNNEQFF.

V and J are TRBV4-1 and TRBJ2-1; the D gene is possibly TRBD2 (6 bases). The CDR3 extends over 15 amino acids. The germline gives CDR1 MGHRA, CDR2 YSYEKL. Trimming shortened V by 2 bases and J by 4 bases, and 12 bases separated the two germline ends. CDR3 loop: CASSQTGLSYNEQFF. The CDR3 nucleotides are TGCGCCAGCAGCCAAACGGGACTGTCATACAATGAGCAGTTCTTC.

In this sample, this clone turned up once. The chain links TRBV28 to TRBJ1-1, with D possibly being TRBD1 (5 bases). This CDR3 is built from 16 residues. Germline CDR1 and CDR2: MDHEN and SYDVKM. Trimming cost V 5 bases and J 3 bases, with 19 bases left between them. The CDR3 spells CASSTTPRGLDTEAFF. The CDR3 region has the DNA TGTGCCAGCAGTACGACCCCAAGGGGATTGGACACTGAAGCTTTCTTT.